These 13 T cell receptor beta chains share one sample of origin, sequenced in a study of vaccination effects on CD4 cells after COVID-19. For these TCRs, the target antigens are not known. Pools of viral peptides were used by the ViraFEST assay to expand antigen-specific CD4+ T cells ahead of sequencing. CD4+ T cell isolation took place after approximately 11 days of culture. Vaccinated recipients, who were negative for nucleocapsid antibodies, had no history of SARS-CoV-2 infection. The method was immunoSEQ multiplex PCR; TCRdb's version includes in-frame clones alone and lacks a portion of them. The repertoire holds just under 75,000 clones, roughly 74% seen once, with 2.5% to 3% in the top ten. Sequences were derived from CD4+ T cells from PBMCs cultured with HCoV-NL63 spike peptides, sampled before COVID-19 vaccination. The receptors derive from a human donor who received a COVID-19 vaccine.

The J gene is TRBJ1-6, the V gene TRBV30; D gene unclear. This CDR3 contains 14 residues. V lost 3 bases and J 12 bases, leaving 18 bases between the germline ends. Germline CDR1 and CDR2: GTSNPN and SVGIG (reference sequence). CDR3 sequence (DNA): TGTGCCTGGAGAATTGGCACGGCAAATCTACCCCTCCACTTT. It yields the protein CAWRIGTANLPLHF.

The gene calls are TRBV25-1 and TRBJ1-4, with 7 bases that match TRBD1. J lost 8 bases, V lost 3 bases, and 9 bases had no gene match. This CDR3 spans 15 amino acids. In germline, CDR1 is MGHDK, CDR2 SYGVNS. CDR3 amino acids: CASSDPTGAAEKLFF. The CDR3 bases are TGTGCCAGCAGTGACCCAACAGGGGCGGCCGAAAAACTGTTTTTT.

V usage is TRBV3-1 (or the pseudogene TRBV3-2) and J usage is TRBJ1-2; D gene ambiguous. V was pared by 2 bases and J by 2 bases, with 0 bases between. This CDR3 is built from 11 residues. Germline V gene lookup returns CDR1 LGHDT and CDR2 YNNKEL (reference sequence). Here the CDR3 reads CASSQNYGYTF. The CDR3, as DNA: TGTGCCAGCAGCCAAAACTATGGCTACACCTTC.

This clone has only a few counts. The V call is TRBV3-1 (or the pseudogene TRBV3-2), the J call TRBJ1-1; D uncertain. The CDR3 spans 12 residues. Trimming stripped 1 base from V and 6 bases from J, with 6 bases between. CDR1 is LGHDT and CDR2 is YNNKEL in the germline V gene (reference sequence). CDR3 nucleotide sequence: TGTGCCAGCAGCCAAGGTATCGCTGAAGCTTTCTTT. This encodes CASSQGIAEAFF.

This chain uses TRBV6-6 with TRBJ1-5; 7 bases match TRBD1. V was clipped by 5 bases and J by 2 bases; unmatched bases: 18. The length of the CDR3 is 19 residues. Looked up from germline, CDR1 is MNHNY and CDR2 is SVGAGI (reference sequence). The CDR3 reads CASSPQGITGVGGNQPQHF. CDR3 DNA sequence: TGTGCCAGCAGTCCACAAGGCATTACAGGGGTCGGGGGCAATCAGCCCCAGCATTTT.

This clone was counted between two and nine times. The rearrangement joins TRBV19 to TRBJ2-3; the D call may be TRBD1 or TRBD2 (5 bases each). This CDR3 spans 15 amino acids. Germline V lookup: CDR1 LNHDA, CDR2 SQIVND (reference sequence). V shed 7 bases and J shed 2 bases, with 16 bases lying between them. The CDR3 sequence is CASNLVGRATDTQYF. The CDR3 region has the DNA TGTGCCAGTAATCTCGTGGGGCGGGCCACAGATACGCAGTATTTT.

This sequence joins TRBV7-2 and TRBJ1-6, with D possibly TRBD1 on 5 matching bases. The CDR3 runs to 13 residues. Trimming took off 3 bases at V and 10 bases at J, with 10 bases between the two ends. CDR1 and CDR2 from the germline V gene are SGHTA and FQGNSA. CDR3 bases: TGTGCCAGCAGCTTCTCGGAGGGGTCACCCCTCCACTTT. Translating it yields CASSFSEGSPLHF.

The rearrangement uses TRBV5-1 and TRBJ1-2; D not resolved. The CDR3 has 13 amino acids. Trimming took 2 bases from V and 4 from J, leaving 9 bases between them. Germline CDR1 and CDR2: SGHRS and YFSETQ. This CDR3 is CASSLGSVYGYTF. DNA for the CDR3: TGCGCCAGCAGCTTAGGCAGTGTCTATGGCTACACCTTC.

V is TRBV28 and J is TRBJ1-4; D possibly corresponds to TRBD1 (5 bases). Trimming took off 5 bases at V and 0 bases at J, with 13 bases between the two ends. The CDR3 consists of 16 residues. Germline V gene sequence: CDR1 MDHEN, CDR2 SYDVKM. The CDR3 here is CASSQPPGPTNEKLFF. CDR3 DNA: TGTGCCAGCAGTCAGCCCCCAGGGCCAACTAATGAAAAACTGTTTTTT.

This chain connects TRBV7-9 to TRBJ1-6; D remains ambiguous. Germline CDR1 is SEHNR and CDR2 is FQNEAQ (reference sequence). Trimming pared 1 base from V and 0 bases from J, leaving 7 bases between. The CDR3 runs 16 residues. The CDR3 is CASSLDLSSYNSPLHF. The CDR3 region has the DNA TGTGCCAGCAGCTTAGACCTGAGCTCCTATAATTCACCCCTCCACTTT.

CDR3 sequence reads: CASSLGTGVGYGYTF. The CDR3, as DNA: TGCGCCAGCAGCTTGGGGACAGGGGTCGGCTATGGCTACACCTTC. The V call is TRBV5-1, the J call TRBJ1-2, with 9 nucleotides matching TRBD1. J gave up 4 bases and V 0 bases, and 4 bases lay outside the gene matches. The CDR3 loop spans 15 amino acids. CDR1 is SGHRS and CDR2 is YFSETQ in the germline V gene.

This clone was seen more than once but under ten times. The chain uses TRBV7-2 and TRBJ1-5; no reliable D call. Germline V gene data show CDR1 as SGHTA and CDR2 as FQGNSA. V was cut by 2 bases and J by 7 bases, with 9 bases left in between. CDR3 length: 13 residues. CDR3 coding DNA: TGTGCCAGCAGCTTAACCGGCAGACAGCCCCAGCATTTT. Translated: CASSLTGRQPQHF.

The chain uses TRBV5-1 and TRBJ2-2; D remains ambiguous. CDR3 length: 14 amino acids. Germline CDR1 and CDR2: SGHRS and YFSETQ. V was cut by 0 bases and J by 1 base, with 4 bases left in between. CDR3 sequence: CASSLDGNTGELFF. The CDR3 DNA follows: TGCGCCAGCAGCTTGGACGGGAACACCGGGGAGCTGTTTTTT.